What follows are 31 T cell receptor beta chains derived from one specimen sequenced in a study of cytomegalovirus exposure and HLA in healthy donors. PCR employed 60 Vbeta and 13 Jbeta primers. TCRdb's table, derived via immunoSEQ multiplex PCR, lists solely in-frame clones and lacks some. The sample lists roughly 130,000 clones; roughly 80% were seen once. Sequencing input: PBMCs. Receptors originate from a male donor in good health and CMV-seropositive.

This CDR3 is CASSQIWDSNNEQFF. Here the CDR3 DNA reads TGTGCCAGCAGCCAGATTTGGGACTCAAACAATGAGCAGTTCTTC. The chain employs TRBV7-9 and TRBJ2-1; D might be TRBD2 (6 bases). The CDR3 contains 15 residues. Trimming cost V 5 bases and J 5 bases, with 16 bases left between them. CDR1 and CDR2 (germline): SEHNR, FQNEAQ (reference sequence).

The chain is built from TRBV27 and TRBJ1-2; TRBD1 might be the D (5 bases). The germline V gene encodes CDR1 MNHEY and CDR2 SMNVEV (reference sequence). The CDR3 has 15 residues. Trimming pared 2 bases from V and 4 bases from J, leaving 14 bases between. As DNA, the CDR3 is TGTGCCAGCAGTTTAGGGGGGGAGCATCTCTATGGCTACACCTTC. This sequence encodes CASSLGGEHLYGYTF.

The rearrangement joins TRBV19 to TRBJ1-6, with a possible D match to TRBD1 (6 bases). The V gene's germline CDR1 is LNHDA and CDR2 SQIVND (reference sequence). V lost 4 bases and J lost 8, with 12 bases in between. The CDR3 loop spans 14 amino acids. CDR3 DNA: TGTGCCAGTAGTAGAACAGGGACGGATTCACCCCTCCACTTT. Translated, it gives CASSRTGTDSPLHF.

The CDR3 DNA follows: TGTGCCAGTAGAGGGACAGGGTCTTTTACCGGGGAGCTGTTTTTT. The encoded protein is CASRGTGSFTGELFF. The chain links TRBV19 to TRBJ2-2, with TRBD1 matching 9 bases. In germline, CDR1 is LNHDA, CDR2 SQIVND (reference sequence). The ends lost 6 bases at V and 5 bases at J; junction bases unmatched: 7. CDR3 size: 15 residues.

This clone has just one count. V and J are TRBV7-2 and TRBJ2-4, with 7 positions matching TRBD2. The ends lost 1 base at V and 6 bases at J; junction bases unmatched: 6. There are 15 residues in the CDR3. Germline V gene lookup returns CDR1 SGHTA and CDR2 FQGNSA. CDR3 residues: CASSLVPGGGNIQYF. CDR3 nucleotides: TGTGCCAGCAGCTTAGTTCCGGGAGGTGGAAACATTCAGTACTTC.

The gene calls are TRBV28 and TRBJ1-3; 9 nucleotides align to TRBD1. The V segment lost 5 bases and the J segment 2 bases; nucleotides outside the gene matches: 4. The CDR3 sequence is 15 residues long. Germline V lookup: CDR1 MDHEN, CDR2 SYDVKM. The CDR3 here is CASSRTGGAGNTIYF. The CDR3, as DNA: TGTGCCAGCAGTCGTACAGGGGGCGCTGGAAACACCATATATTTT.

V and J are TRBV27 and TRBJ2-7, with a tentative D call TRBD2 (6 bases). V was pared by 11 bases and J by 7 bases, with 12 bases between. This CDR3 contains 10 residues. The germline gives CDR1 MNHEY, CDR2 SMNVEV (reference sequence). Here the CDR3 reads CARWGREQYF. Written as DNA, the CDR3 is TGTGCCCGGTGGGGGAGGGAGCAGTACTTC.

The chain employs TRBV5-1 and TRBJ2-2; the match to TRBD1 covers 8 bases. Per the germline V gene, CDR1 is SGHRS and CDR2 is YFSETQ. CDR3 length: 15 residues. V shed 4 bases, J shed 5 bases, and the junction held 7 bases outside the gene matches. CDR3 region: CASSLDRGGTGELFF. The CDR3 DNA reads TGCGCCAGCAGCCTCGACAGGGGTGGAACCGGGGAGCTGTTTTTT.

This chain uses TRBV9 with TRBJ2-1; 9 bases agree with TRBD2. The CDR3 extends over 14 amino acids. Trimming at V came to 3 bases and at J to 10 bases, leaving 8 bases not matched to a gene. Germline CDR1 and CDR2: SGDLS and YYNGEE. Here the CDR3 DNA reads TGTGCCAGCAGCGCCCCTAGCGGGATAAACGAGCAGTTCTTC. Its protein product is CASSAPSGINEQFF.

The chain is built from TRBV19 and TRBJ1-1; D call uncertain. The CDR3 runs to 14 residues. V lost 5 bases, J lost 1 base, and 11 bases lay in between. CDR1 and CDR2 from the germline V gene are LNHDA and SQIVND (reference sequence). CDR3: CASSVNMQNTEAFF. The DNA for the CDR3 is TGTGCCAGTAGTGTTAACATGCAGAACACTGAAGCTTTCTTT.

This chain links TRBV6-5 with TRBJ1-6; 8 bases match TRBD1. V lost 4 bases, J lost 14 bases, and 7 bases stayed unmatched. Per the germline V gene, CDR1 is MNHEY and CDR2 is SVGAGI. This CDR3 is built from 13 residues. DNA for the CDR3: TGTGCCAGCAGTTCCGGGACAGGTTTGGCCCTCCACTTT. It translates to CASSSGTGLALHF.

This chain uses TRBV10-2 with TRBJ2-5; 7 bases are a match to TRBD2. J lost 4 bases, V lost 2 bases, and 10 bases had no gene match. Germline V gene sequence: CDR1 WSHSY, CDR2 SAAADI. This CDR3 region has 16 residues. CDR3 nucleotides: TGCGCCAGCAGTGAGATGGCTAGCGGACTCGGAGAGACCCAGTACTTC. Its protein product is CASSEMASGLGETQYF.

The genes are TRBV4-3 and TRBJ2-7; tentatively, D is TRBD2 (5 bases). CDR3 length: 13 residues. Between the trimmed V and J ends, which lost 4 bases and 1 base, there was a span of 8 bases. Germline-derived CDR1 and CDR2 are LGHNA and YSLEER. The CDR3: CASSRGLSYEQYF. In DNA form, the CDR3 reads TGCGCCAGCAGCCGAGGACTGTCCTACGAGCAGTACTTC.

The table lists this clone with a few counts. The V call is TRBV19, the J call TRBJ2-2, with D perhaps TRBD2 (6 bases). Trimming removed 1 base from V and 3 bases from J, with 6 bases in between. The CDR3 contains 14 residues. Per the germline V gene, CDR1 is LNHDA and CDR2 is SQIVND (reference sequence). CDR3 region: CASSIAGDTGELFF. The CDR3 DNA reads TGTGCCAGTAGTATAGCGGGAGACACCGGGGAGCTGTTTTTT. Supplemented by reference TRBV19 and TRBJ2-2, the full variable domain reads DGGITQSPKYLFRKEGQNVTLSCEQNLNHDAMYWYRQDPGQGLRLIYYSQIVNDFQKGDIAEGYSVSREKKESFPLTVTSAQKNPTAFYLCASSIAGDTGELFFGEGSRLTVL.

The chain links TRBV5-1 to TRBJ1-1, with 8 positions matching TRBD1. This CDR3 comprises 16 residues. CDR1 and CDR2 (germline): SGHRS, YFSETQ. Trimming removed 4 bases from V and 5 bases from J; junction bases left unmatched: 13. The CDR3 reads CASSPGQGIAMTEAFF. The CDR3 DNA reads as TGCGCCAGCAGCCCCGGACAGGGAATAGCTATGACTGAAGCTTTCTTT.

This chain connects TRBV6-6 to TRBJ1-5; D gene ambiguous. This CDR3 comprises 13 residues. Looked up from germline, CDR1 is MNHNY and CDR2 is SVGAGI (reference sequence). Trimming removed 3 bases at V and 4 bases at J, with 7 bases between. The CDR3 here is CASSYEINQPQHF. CDR3 nucleotides: TGTGCCAGCAGTTATGAGATAAATCAGCCCCAGCATTTT.

V is TRBV19 and J is TRBJ2-7; D perhaps matches TRBD2 (5 bases). The germline V gene has CDR1 LNHDA and CDR2 SQIVND (reference sequence). The CDR3 runs to 12 residues. The V end lost 5 bases, the J end lost 6 bases, and 11 bases lay between the germline ends. This CDR3 reads CASSWRWGEQYF. The DNA of the CDR3 is TGTGCCAGTAGTTGGAGGTGGGGCGAGCAGTACTTC.

The rearrangement uses TRBV7-9 and TRBJ1-2; weak D call: TRBD1 (5 bases). The germline V gene has CDR1 SEHNR and CDR2 FQNEAQ (reference sequence). The germline V and J ends were trimmed by 2 bases and 4 bases, with 26 bases remaining between them. The CDR3 has 19 amino acids. The CDR3 is CASSLSGSGRQPIRYGYTF. The CDR3 DNA reads TGTGCCAGCAGCTTATCGGGTTCAGGGCGCCAACCTATCCGCTATGGCTACACCTTC.

Only one count was recorded for this clone. The genes are TRBV11-3 and TRBJ2-1, with TRBD1 as a possible D gene (5 bases). The V and J ends lost 0 bases and 13 bases respectively, with 16 bases between them. The length of the CDR3 is 14 residues. The germline V gene encodes CDR1 SGHNT and CDR2 YENEEA. The CDR3 region has the DNA TGTGCCAGCAGCTTAGATCGCGGCGCAGGGCTACAGTTCTTC. Encoded protein: CASSLDRGAGLQFF.

This chain uses TRBV9 with TRBJ2-7; 9 nucleotides match TRBD2. V lost 7 bases, J lost 2 bases, and 4 bases stayed unmatched. Per the germline V gene, CDR1 is SGDLS and CDR2 is YYNGEE. The CDR3 totals 13 residues. The CDR3 DNA reads TGTGCCAGCTCTAGCGGGACCACCTACGAGCAGTACTTC. Translating gives CASSSGTTYEQYF.

This clone was observed a few times. Additional DNA sequences in this sample encode the identical CDR3. This chain joins TRBV11-3 and TRBJ2-2; D not certain. CDR1 SGHNT and CDR2 YENEEA come from the germline V gene. V was clipped by 2 bases and J by 5 bases, with 6 bases between them. The CDR3 is 13 residues long. CDR3 region: CASSLQDTGELFF. The CDR3 nucleotides read TGTGCCAGCAGCTTACAGGATACCGGGGAGCTGTTTTTT. The whole variable domain, filled in from reference TRBV11-3 and TRBJ2-2, reads EAGVVQSPRYKIIEKKQPVAFWCNPISGHNTLYWYLQNLGQGPELLIRYENEEAVDDSQLPKDRFSAERLKGVDSTLKIQPAELGDSAVYLCASSLQDTGELFFGEGSRLTVL.

The V and J genes are TRBV7-2 and TRBJ1-4; D gene unclear. Deletions cut 5 bases from V and 6 bases from J, with 13 bases between. Germline CDR1 reads SGHTA; CDR2 reads FQGNSA. The CDR3 sequence is 14 residues long. CDR3 residues: CASSPGGSDEKLFF. CDR3 DNA: TGTGCCAGCAGCCCGGGAGGGTCGGATGAAAAACTGTTTTTT. Full variable domain (rest looked up from reference TRBV7-2 and TRBJ1-4): GAGVSQSPSNKVTEKGKDVELRCDPISGHTALYWYRQSLGQGLEFLIYFQGNSAPDKSGLPSDRFSAERTGGSVSTLTIQRTQQEDSAVYLCASSPGGSDEKLFFGSGTQLSVL.

The chain couples TRBV4-1 to TRBJ2-5; maybe TRBD1 (6 bases). Looked up from germline, CDR1 is MGHRA and CDR2 is YSYEKL. The CDR3 spans 17 residues. Trimming cost V 0 bases and J 2 bases, with 16 bases left between them. CDR3 coding DNA: TGCGCCAGCAGCCAAGATTATCTCAACAGGGCTCAAGAGACCCAGTACTTC. This sequence encodes CASSQDYLNRAQETQYF.

The V and J genes are TRBV7-9 and TRBJ2-7; 9 bases map to TRBD1. V gave up 6 bases and J gave up 4 bases; unmatched junction bases: 13. This CDR3 has 16 amino acids. CDR1 and CDR2 (germline): SEHNR, FQNEAQ (reference sequence). This chain's CDR3 is CASRKLGTGIGYEQYF. For the CDR3, the DNA is TGTGCCAGCAGAAAGTTGGGGACAGGGATTGGTTACGAGCAGTACTTC.

This sequence joins TRBV19 and TRBJ2-7, with 7 nucleotides matching TRBD1. V lost 6 bases to trimming and J lost 7 bases; unmatched junction nucleotides: 18. CDR3 length: 16 residues. Germline CDR1 and CDR2: LNHDA and SQIVND (reference sequence). The CDR3 loop is CASSKGIGTALGEQYF. Here the CDR3 DNA reads TGTGCCAGTAGCAAAGGCATCGGGACAGCTCTAGGGGAGCAGTACTTC.

The chain carries TRBV5-4 and TRBJ2-3; TRBD2 aligns across 10 bases. J lost 5 bases, V lost 4 bases, and 7 bases had no gene match. The CDR3 sequence is 15 residues long. Germline lookup yields CDR1 SGHNT and CDR2 YYREEE (reference sequence). CDR3 amino acids: CASSPKREGRDTQYF. CDR3 nucleotides: TGTGCCAGCAGCCCCAAGCGGGAGGGTAGAGATACGCAGTATTTT.

The chain links TRBV5-4 to TRBJ2-2; 8 positions agree with TRBD2. The length of the CDR3 is 16 residues. Trimming took 6 bases from V and 0 from J; bases not matched to a gene: 7. Germline CDR1 SGHNT, CDR2 YYREEE (reference sequence). CDR3 nucleotides: TGTGCCAGCAACTCCCATAGCGGGACGAACACCGGGGAGCTGTTTTTT. This sequence encodes CASNSHSGTNTGELFF.

This sequence joins TRBV14 and TRBJ2-5; D might be TRBD1 (7 bases). The V gene's germline CDR1 is SGHDN and CDR2 FVKESK. CDR3 length: 15 residues. The V end lost 5 bases, the J end lost 2 bases, and 15 bases lay between the germline ends. The CDR3 is CASSTGAGGQETQYF. The CDR3 nucleotides read TGTGCCAGCAGCACCGGAGCAGGGGGGCAAGAGACCCAGTACTTC.

The chain joins TRBV5-1 to TRBJ1-5; TRBD1 agrees at 9 bases. The V and J ends lost 3 bases and 5 bases, in that order; junction bases with no gene match: 0. Germline V gene data show CDR1 as SGHRS and CDR2 as YFSETQ. CDR3 length: 13 amino acids. The CDR3 sequence: CASSWDRDQPQHF. The CDR3 DNA is TGCGCCAGCAGCTGGGACAGGGATCAGCCCCAGCATTTT.

The chain carries TRBV30 and TRBJ1-2; 8 bases line up with TRBD1. With V trimmed by 4 bases and J by 1 base, 17 bases remained unmatched. CDR3 length equals 18 residues. In germline, CDR1 is GTSNPN, CDR2 SVGIG (reference sequence). The CDR3 nucleotides are TGTGCCTGGAAGCGACCAGGGGGCGCGGGGCATAGTAACTATGGCTACACCTTC. Translating it yields CAWKRPGGAGHSNYGYTF.

CDR3 coding DNA: TGTGCCATCAGTGAGTACAGGGAAATACAAGAGACCCAGTACTTC. Encoded protein: CAISEYREIQETQYF. The V gene is TRBV10-3, the J gene TRBJ2-5, with a possible D match to TRBD1 (6 bases). The CDR3 is made up of 15 amino acids. Looked up from germline, CDR1 is ENHRY and CDR2 is SYGVKD. Trimming took 1 base from V and 2 from J, leaving 11 bases between them.